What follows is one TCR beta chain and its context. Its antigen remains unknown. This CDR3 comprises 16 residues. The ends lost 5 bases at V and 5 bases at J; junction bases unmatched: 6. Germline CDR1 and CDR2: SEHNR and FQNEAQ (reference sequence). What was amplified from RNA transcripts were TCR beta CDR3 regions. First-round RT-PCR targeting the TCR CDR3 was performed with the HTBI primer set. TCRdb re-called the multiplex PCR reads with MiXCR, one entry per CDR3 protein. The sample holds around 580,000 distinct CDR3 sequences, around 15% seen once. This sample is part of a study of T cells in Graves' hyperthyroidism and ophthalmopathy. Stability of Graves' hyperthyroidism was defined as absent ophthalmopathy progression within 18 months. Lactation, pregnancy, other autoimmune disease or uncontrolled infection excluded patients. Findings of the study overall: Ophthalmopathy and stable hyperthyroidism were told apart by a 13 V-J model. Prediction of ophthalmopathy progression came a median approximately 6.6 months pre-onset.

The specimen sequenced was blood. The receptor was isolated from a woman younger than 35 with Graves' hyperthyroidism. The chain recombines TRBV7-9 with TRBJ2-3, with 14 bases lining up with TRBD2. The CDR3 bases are TGTGCCAGCAGCCCGGGACTAGCGGGGGCGGGAGATACGCAGTATTTT. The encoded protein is CASSPGLAGAGDTQYF.